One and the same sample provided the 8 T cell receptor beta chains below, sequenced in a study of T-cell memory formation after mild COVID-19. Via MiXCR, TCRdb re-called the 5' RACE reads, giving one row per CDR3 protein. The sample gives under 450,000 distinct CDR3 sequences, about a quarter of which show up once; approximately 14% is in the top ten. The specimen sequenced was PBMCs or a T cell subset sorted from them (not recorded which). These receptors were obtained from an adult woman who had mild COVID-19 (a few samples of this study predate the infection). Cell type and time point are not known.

This CDR3 is CASSEWGRAQETQYF. In DNA form, the CDR3 reads TGTGCCAGCAGTGAATGGGGTCGTGCCCAAGAGACCCAGTACTTC. This chain joins TRBV25-1 and TRBJ2-5, with D hard to call. CDR1 is MGHDK and CDR2 is SYGVNS in the germline V gene. The CDR3 length is 15 residues. V lost 1 base, J lost 1 base, and 10 bases lay in between.

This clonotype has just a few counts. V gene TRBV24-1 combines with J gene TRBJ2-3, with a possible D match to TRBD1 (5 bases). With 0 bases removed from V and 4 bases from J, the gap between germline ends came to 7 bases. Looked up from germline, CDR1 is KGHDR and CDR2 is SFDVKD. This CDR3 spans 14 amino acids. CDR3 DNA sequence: TGTGCCACCAGTGATTTGAAGGGGTCAGATACGCAGTATTTT. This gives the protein CATSDLKGSDTQYF.

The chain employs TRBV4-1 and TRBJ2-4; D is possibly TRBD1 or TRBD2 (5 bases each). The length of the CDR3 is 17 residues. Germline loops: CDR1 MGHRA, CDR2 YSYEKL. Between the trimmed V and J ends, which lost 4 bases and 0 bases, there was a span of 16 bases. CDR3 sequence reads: CASSPVMRGAAKNIQYF. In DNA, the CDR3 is TGCGCCAGCAGCCCCGTAATGAGGGGCGCAGCCAAAAACATTCAGTACTTC.

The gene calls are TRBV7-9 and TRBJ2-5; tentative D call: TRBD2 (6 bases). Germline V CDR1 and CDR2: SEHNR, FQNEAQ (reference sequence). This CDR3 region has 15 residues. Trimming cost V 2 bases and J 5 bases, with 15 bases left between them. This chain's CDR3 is CASSLTTSGGETQYF. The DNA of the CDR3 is TGTGCCAGCAGCTTAACCACCAGCGGAGGGGAGACCCAGTACTTC.

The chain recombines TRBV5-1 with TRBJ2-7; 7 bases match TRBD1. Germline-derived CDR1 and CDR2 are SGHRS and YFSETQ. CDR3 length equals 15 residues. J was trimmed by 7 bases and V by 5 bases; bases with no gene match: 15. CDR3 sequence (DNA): TGCGCCAGCAGTGAACAGGGGCCGGTACGTGGGGAGCAGTACTTC. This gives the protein CASSEQGPVRGEQYF.

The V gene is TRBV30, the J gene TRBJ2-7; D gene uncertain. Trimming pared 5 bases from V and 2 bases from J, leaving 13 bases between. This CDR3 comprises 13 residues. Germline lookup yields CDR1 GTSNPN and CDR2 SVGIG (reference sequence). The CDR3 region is CAWGLGNTYEQYF. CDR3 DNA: TGTGCCTGGGGCTTAGGGAACACCTACGAGCAGTACTTC.

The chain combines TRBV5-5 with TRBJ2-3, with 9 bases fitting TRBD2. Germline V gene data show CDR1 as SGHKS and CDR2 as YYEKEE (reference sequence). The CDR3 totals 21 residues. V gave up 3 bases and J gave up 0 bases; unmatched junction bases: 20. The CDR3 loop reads CASSSDLAGVPSPSSTDTQYF. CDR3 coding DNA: TGTGCCAGCAGCTCGGATTTAGCGGGAGTCCCTTCCCCGAGTAGCACAGATACGCAGTATTTT.

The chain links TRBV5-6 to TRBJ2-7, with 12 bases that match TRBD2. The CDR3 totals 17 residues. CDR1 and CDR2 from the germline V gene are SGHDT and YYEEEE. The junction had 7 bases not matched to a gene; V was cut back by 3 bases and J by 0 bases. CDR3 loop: CASSWTSGTRGSYEQYF. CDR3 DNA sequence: TGTGCCAGCAGCTGGACTAGCGGGACAAGGGGCTCCTACGAGCAGTACTTC.